The 7 T cell receptor beta chains listed next were all sequenced from one sample in a study of identical twins. A single record per CDR3 protein comes from TCRdb applying MiXCR to the 5' RACE reads. The profile shows hundreds of thousands of distinct CDR3 sequences, about 18% of them singletons. These data were also filed under a second study, of T cells expressing NK-cell markers.

The material sequenced was PBMCs. The receptors come from a woman in her late teens or twenties in good health.

A few counts support this clonotype. This sequence joins TRBV5-1 and TRBJ2-6; no firm D call. This CDR3 is 14 amino acids long. Germline assignment: CDR1 SGHRS and CDR2 YFSETQ. Deletions cut 6 bases from V and 2 bases from J, with 9 bases between. CDR3 amino acids: CASNPLTGANVLTF. The CDR3 DNA sequence: TGCGCCAGCAACCCACTAACTGGGGCCAACGTCCTGACTTTC.

The chain couples TRBV9 to TRBJ2-1, with TRBD2 matching over 14 bases. In germline, CDR1 is SGDLS, CDR2 YYNGEE. V trimming: 3 bases; J trimming: 9 bases; junction bases outside the gene matches: 8. The CDR3 spans 16 residues. The CDR3 here is CASSATGLAGEGEQFF. CDR3 nucleotides: TGTGCCAGCAGCGCGACGGGACTAGCGGGGGAGGGTGAGCAGTTCTTC.

The CDR3 DNA is TGTGCCAGCACCTTGGGGGCCCTCTCGATCTATGGCTACACCTTC. Protein: CASTLGALSIYGYTF. The chain is built from TRBV12-3 or TRBV12-4 and TRBJ1-2, with D possibly TRBD1 on 6 matching bases. The CDR3 is 15 amino acids. Trimming removed 7 bases at V and 4 bases at J, with 19 bases between.

This clonotype was recorded a few times. The chain joins TRBV6-5 to TRBJ2-2; D ambiguous. CDR3 length equals 14 residues. Trimming cost V 2 bases and J 4 bases, with 8 bases left between them. From germline, CDR1 is MNHEY and CDR2 SVGAGI. CDR3: CASSYLYGTGELFF. The CDR3 DNA is TGTGCCAGCAGTTACCTTTATGGCACCGGGGAGCTGTTTTTT.

This clonotype was seen a handful of times. V is TRBV7-2 and J is TRBJ2-1; D perhaps matches TRBD2 (5 bases). V gave up 2 bases and J gave up 7 bases, with 9 bases separating them. Germline V CDR1 and CDR2: SGHTA, FQGNSA. The CDR3 contains 13 residues. CDR3 DNA: TGTGCCAGCAGCTTATCTAGCTTGAATGAGCAGTTCTTC. Protein: CASSLSSLNEQFF.

This clonotype was seen a handful of times. The gene calls are TRBV5-4 and TRBJ2-5; D remains ambiguous. Germline V gene data show CDR1 as SGHNT and CDR2 as YYREEE (reference sequence). The CDR3 consists of 15 residues. V was cut by 3 bases and J by 1 base, with 13 bases left in between. The CDR3 nucleotides are TGTGCCAGCAGCTCTCGCGACGGTAGCCAAGAGACCCAGTACTTC. Its protein product is CASSSRDGSQETQYF.

This clonotype was seen a handful of times. The rearrangement joins TRBV5-6 to TRBJ1-1; tentatively, D is TRBD1 (6 bases). Germline V gene data show CDR1 as SGHDT and CDR2 as YYEEEE. V lost 1 base to trimming and J lost 2 bases, with 12 bases between them. This CDR3 spans 15 amino acids. CDR3 in DNA: TGTGCCAGCAGCTTGCAGGGGAATTTTAACACTGAAGCTTTCTTT. Translating gives CASSLQGNFNTEAFF.